Listed below are T cell receptor beta chains from one sample, sequenced in a study of shared clonotypes between healthy human individuals. The table came from immunoSEQ multiplex PCR; TCRdb's copy has only in-frame clones and leaves some out. The repertoire holds about 2.4 million clones, with over 85% as singletons. Sequencing used naive CD4+ T cells sorted from blood. Receptors originate from a man aged 18 to 35 in good health. CDR3s include the opening cysteine and the closing phenylalanine or tryptophan. The order of the fields is J gene, V gene, CDR3 protein.

j_gene: TRBJ1-5
v_gene: TRBV5-3
CDR3aa: CARSRKFHQPQHF

j_gene: TRBJ2-3
v_gene: TRBV18
CDR3aa: CASSPPTGESTDTQYF

j_gene: TRBJ1-3
v_gene: TRBV5-8
CDR3aa: CASSWDTSSSGNTIYF

j_gene: TRBJ2-1
v_gene: TRBV18
CDR3aa: CASSPKRGNNEQFF

j_gene: TRBJ2-2
v_gene: TRBV18
CDR3aa: CASSPRVIGTINTGELFF

j_gene: TRBJ2-3
v_gene: TRBV11-2
CDR3aa: CASSPVGGSTDTQYF

j_gene: TRBJ2-7
v_gene: TRBV5-1
CDR3aa: CASHGGVQQYF

j_gene: TRBJ2-1
v_gene: TRBV7-2
CDR3aa: CASSSLAGGLNEQFF

j_gene: TRBJ1-2
v_gene: TRBV9
CDR3aa: CASSAQPGQGLGYTF

j_gene: TRBJ2-3
v_gene: TRBV7-2
CDR3aa: CASSSFHYGPDTQYF

j_gene: TRBJ2-5
v_gene: TRBV18
CDR3aa: CASSVEGRRQETQYF

j_gene: TRBJ1-6
v_gene: TRBV5-1
CDR3aa: CASSLGVWAPSPLHF

j_gene: TRBJ1-2
v_gene: TRBV28
CDR3aa: CASSSSGTGGANGYTF

j_gene: TRBJ1-1
v_gene: TRBV6-5
CDR3aa: CASSSQRWGLTEAFF

j_gene: TRBJ2-7
v_gene: TRBV10-3
CDR3aa: CAISEGSSYEQYF

j_gene: TRBJ2-7
v_gene: TRBV18
CDR3aa: CASSLGGGVEQYF

j_gene: TRBJ2-3
v_gene: TRBV30
CDR3aa: CAWSGGVPDTQYF

j_gene: TRBJ1-4
v_gene: TRBV25-1
CDR3aa: CASSDAWTVGRGEKLFF

j_gene: TRBJ1-1
v_gene: TRBV19
CDR3aa: CASSIILGNTEAFF

j_gene: TRBJ2-5
v_gene: TRBV5-4
CDR3aa: CASSLAQGSVETQYF

j_gene: TRBJ2-7
v_gene: TRBV27
CDR3aa: CASSRQGQVYEQYF

j_gene: TRBJ2-3
v_gene: TRBV9
CDR3aa: CASSVGTGTDTQYF

j_gene: TRBJ2-4
v_gene: TRBV7-9
CDR3aa: CASSPLAGSAKNIQYF

j_gene: TRBJ2-1
v_gene: TRBV6-1
CDR3aa: CASSGRGTTTGQFF

j_gene: TRBJ2-1
v_gene: TRBV28
CDR3aa: CASSSVGDLPLDEQFF

j_gene: TRBJ2-7
v_gene: TRBV5-1
CDR3aa: CASSLAGTSGRMYEQYF

j_gene: TRBJ2-5
v_gene: TRBV7-9
CDR3aa: CASSPRARGETQYF

j_gene: TRBJ2-2
v_gene: TRBV21-1
CDR3aa: CASSARTADSGRAAGELFF

j_gene: TRBJ2-5
v_gene: TRBV19
CDR3aa: CASSRWEQETQYF

j_gene: TRBJ1-1
v_gene: TRBV10-3
CDR3aa: CAISGGRQNTEAFF

j_gene: TRBJ2-7
v_gene: TRBV5-4
CDR3aa: CASSSLAGGVDNEQYF

j_gene: TRBJ2-5
v_gene: TRBV15
CDR3aa: CATRQGPQETQYF

j_gene: TRBJ1-5
v_gene: TRBV19
CDR3aa: CASRLGQYSNQPQHF

j_gene: TRBJ2-3
v_gene: TRBV5-1
CDR3aa: CASSSTGWDTQYF

j_gene: TRBJ1-4
v_gene: TRBV25-1
CDR3aa: CASSESRSYNEKLFF

j_gene: TRBJ1-6
v_gene: TRBV20-1
CDR3aa: CSARTGPPLHF

j_gene: TRBJ2-2
v_gene: TRBV5-1
CDR3aa: CASRRQPNTGELFF

j_gene: TRBJ1-2
v_gene: TRBV6-1
CDR3aa: CASSESVVGTTPNTF

j_gene: TRBJ1-2
v_gene: TRBV2
CDR3aa: CASSDSGRWADGNYGYTF

j_gene: TRBJ2-7
v_gene: TRBV6-5
CDR3aa: CASSSRSVGQNEQYF

j_gene: TRBJ1-6
v_gene: TRBV30
CDR3aa: CAWNPVDNSPLHF

j_gene: TRBJ2-2
v_gene: TRBV19
CDR3aa: CASSIVSGTVRTGELFF

j_gene: TRBJ1-2
v_gene: TRBV7-9
CDR3aa: CASSSGRGPGYTF

j_gene: TRBJ1-1
v_gene: TRBV6-5
CDR3aa: CASSRGQNTEAFF

j_gene: TRBJ2-5
v_gene: TRBV27
CDR3aa: CASSLDRAETQYF